What follows are 8 T cell receptor beta chains derived from one specimen sequenced in a study of a mutant IDH1 vaccine in newly diagnosed glioma. Some clones are missing from TCRdb's copy, which holds only in-frame ones; the method was immunoSEQ multiplex PCR. The table has around 41,000 clones, roughly 84% seen once. Their target antigens are unknown. Time point: week 11, during vaccination. The investigators gave 300 ug of mutant IDH1 20-mer peptide in each vaccine dose, together with topical imiquimod. The sample in question was PBMCs, obtained from a glioma patient whose treatment included an IDH1 peptide vaccine. The receptors here all came from a middle-aged man with glioma.

The genes are TRBV6-1 and TRBJ2-7, with TRBD2 matching over 7 bases. CDR3 length equals 12 residues. V trimming: 5 bases; J trimming: 12 bases; junction bases outside the gene matches: 10. Germline assignment: CDR1 MNHNS and CDR2 SASEGT. CDR3 coding DNA: TGTGCCAGCAGTTTAACCGGACTAGATGGGTACTTC. It is translated as CASSLTGLDGYF.

In this sample, this clone turned up once. This chain joins TRBV19 and TRBJ1-5; 8 nucleotides line up with TRBD1. The trim removed 9 bases at V and 3 bases at J, leaving 4 bases unmatched. Germline CDR1 LNHDA, CDR2 SQIVND (reference sequence). The CDR3 extends over 13 amino acids. The CDR3 here is CASGQGHNQPQHF. The CDR3 bases are TGTGCCAGCGGACAGGGCCACAATCAGCCCCAGCATTTT. Full variable domain (outside the CDR3, taken from reference TRBV19 and TRBJ1-5): DGGITQSPKYLFRKEGQNVTLSCEQNLNHDAMYWYRQDPGQGLRLIYYSQIVNDFQKGDIAEGYSVSREKKESFPLTVTSAQKNPTAFYLCASGQGHNQPQHFGDGTRLSIL.

The genes are TRBV5-1 and TRBJ2-4; D call uncertain. The V gene lost 4 bases and the J gene lost 6 bases, with 11 bases spanning the gap. CDR3 length: 13 amino acids. CDR1 and CDR2 (germline): SGHRS, YFSETQ. CDR3 DNA: TGCGCCAGCAGCATCGACACGGGAAACATTCAGTACTTC. This translates into CASSIDTGNIQYF.

The chain uses TRBV14 and TRBJ2-4; D ambiguous. V shed 0 bases and J shed 0 bases, with 6 bases lying between them. The germline CDR1 and CDR2 sequences are SGHDN and FVKESK. This CDR3 has 15 residues. CDR3 sequence reads: CASSQDRLAKNIQYF. CDR3 in DNA: TGTGCCAGCAGCCAAGACCGCCTAGCCAAAAACATTCAGTACTTC.

This chain links TRBV28 with TRBJ1-5, with unresolved D. Per germline, CDR1 MDHEN and CDR2 SYDVKM. The CDR3 extends over 13 amino acids. V gave up 4 bases and J gave up 6 bases, with 10 bases separating them. CDR3 sequence (DNA): TGTGCCAGCAGTTCGTGGGCGGGTCAGCCCCAGCATTTT. It yields the protein CASSSWAGQPQHF.

This clone is termed medium-sized. The rearrangement uses TRBV28 and TRBJ1-2, with no clear D. Germline values: CDR1 MDHEN, CDR2 SYDVKM. This CDR3 has 13 residues. The V end was cut by 2 bases, the J end by 3 bases, with 7 bases between. CDR3 residues: CASSLGPYYGYTF. CDR3 DNA sequence: TGTGCCAGCAGTTTAGGACCGTACTATGGCTACACCTTC.

The rearrangement uses TRBV18 and TRBJ2-1; D may be TRBD1 (7 bases). Germline V gene sequence: CDR1 KGHSH, CDR2 LQKENI. The CDR3 has 15 residues. With 0 bases removed from V and 5 bases from J, the gap between germline ends came to 11 bases. For the CDR3, the DNA is TGTGCCAGCTCACCACCGGGGGGACAGAACAATGAGCAGTTCTTC. Its protein product is CASSPPGGQNNEQFF.

The rearrangement joins TRBV7-9 to TRBJ1-5; 9 bases are a match to TRBD1. V lost 5 bases, J lost 0 bases, and 8 bases stayed unmatched. Germline V gives CDR1 SEHNR, CDR2 FQNEAQ (reference sequence). This CDR3 is built from 17 residues. The CDR3 coding sequence is TGTGCCAGCAGCCCAGGGACAGGGCTGGATAGCAATCAGCCCCAGCATTTT. It is translated as CASSPGTGLDSNQPQHF.